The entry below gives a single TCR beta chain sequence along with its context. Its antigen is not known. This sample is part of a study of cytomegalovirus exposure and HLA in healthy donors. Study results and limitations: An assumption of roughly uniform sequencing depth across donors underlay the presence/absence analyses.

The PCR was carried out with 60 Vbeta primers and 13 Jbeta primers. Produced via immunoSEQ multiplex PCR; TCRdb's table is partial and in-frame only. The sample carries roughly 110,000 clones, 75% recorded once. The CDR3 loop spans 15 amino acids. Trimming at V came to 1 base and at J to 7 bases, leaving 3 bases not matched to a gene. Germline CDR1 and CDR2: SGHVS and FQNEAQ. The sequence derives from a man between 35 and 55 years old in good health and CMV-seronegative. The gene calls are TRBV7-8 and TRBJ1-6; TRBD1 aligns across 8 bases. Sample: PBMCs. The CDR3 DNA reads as TGTGCCAGCAGCTTAGGGCGGACAGGGAATTCACCCCTCCACTTT. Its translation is CASSLGRTGNSPLHF.